Listed below are T cell receptor beta chains from one sample, sequenced in a study of shared clonotypes between healthy human individuals. Only in-frame clones appear in the TCRdb table, and some are missing; sequencing was by immunoSEQ multiplex PCR. The sample yields 2 million to 2.5 million clones, about nine tenths seen once. The source material was naive CD4+ T cells from PBMCs. Every receptor here comes from a man aged 18 to 30 in good health. Some clones in this sample may be carry-over from other donors' samples. Each CDR3 is given with its conserved first and last residue. A D gene is named only where the DNA matches it firmly.

D: TRBD2; V: TRBV29-1; J: TRBJ2-1; CDR3: CSVEGGASGILYNEQFF; DNA: TGCAGCGTTGAGGGGGGGGCTAGCGGGATCTTATACAATGAGCAGTTCTTC
D: NA; V: TRBV30; J: TRBJ2-1; CDR3: CAWSHTNEQFF; DNA: TGTGCCTGGAGTCATACGAATGAGCAGTTCTTC
D: NA; V: TRBV7-9; J: TRBJ1-1; CDR3: CASILLGRVDTEAFF; DNA: TGTGCCAGCATCCTTTTAGGACGGGTGGACACTGAAGCTTTCTTT
D: NA; V: TRBV7-6; J: TRBJ2-1; CDR3: CASSSGRTGRDEQFF; DNA: TGTGCCAGCAGCTCGGGGCGGACAGGGAGGGATGAGCAGTTCTTC
D: TRBD2; V: TRBV6-6; J: TRBJ2-6; CDR3: CASHPSGAGANVLTF; DNA: TGTGCCAGCCACCCGAGCGGGGCTGGGGCCAACGTCCTGACTTTC
D: NA; V: TRBV7-3; J: TRBJ2-7; CDR3: CASSLTRGLSYEQYF; DNA: TGTGCCAGCAGCTTAACTAGGGGACTCTCCTACGAGCAGTACTTC
D: NA; V: TRBV7-3; J: TRBJ2-6; CDR3: CASSHQGGQSSSGANVLTF; DNA: TGTGCCAGCAGCCACCAGGGGGGTCAGAGTTCATCTGGGGCCAACGTCCTGACTTTC
D: TRBD1; V: TRBV14; J: TRBJ2-7; CDR3: CAIRTGPSYEQYF; DNA: TGTGCCATCAGGACAGGGCCTTCCTACGAGCAGTACTTC
D: TRBD1; V: TRBV7-9; J: TRBJ1-2; CDR3: CASSLNQRQGWDYGYTF; DNA: TGTGCCAGCAGCCTGAACCAACGACAGGGTTGGGACTATGGCTACACCTTC
D: NA; V: TRBV19; J: TRBJ1-2; CDR3: CASSILAGASYGYTF; DNA: TGTGCCAGTAGTATACTAGCAGGGGCGAGCTATGGCTACACCTTC
D: NA; V: TRBV28; J: TRBJ2-5; CDR3: CASRPSGGRRQETQYF; DNA: TGTGCCAGCCGCCCATCAGGGGGGCGTCGTCAAGAGACCCAGTACTTC
D: NA; V: TRBV25-1; J: TRBJ1-1; CDR3: CASSDKEGVNTEAFF; DNA: TGTGCCAGCAGTGATAAGGAGGGGGTGAACACTGAAGCTTTCTTT